This paragraph covers one T cell receptor (beta chain) sequence. Antigen: not known. CDR3 length: 15 residues. With 6 bases removed from V and 0 bases from J, the gap between germline ends came to 15 bases. Germline lookup yields CDR1 MDHEN and CDR2 SYDVKM. CD4+ cell separation produced CD45RA+ naive and CD45RA-negative memory subsets. This record belongs to a study of shared clonotypes between healthy human individuals. Samples underwent the assay at deep level. Original analysis: From ImmunoSEQ came sequences covering only the junction and carrying no quality scores, so filtering differed. Only in-frame clones appear in the TCRdb table, and some are missing; sequencing was by immunoSEQ multiplex PCR. V and J calls and clone size are those listed in that table; D and trimming were worked out from the DNA. The sample has millions of clones; about 92% are singletons. Findings and limits, study-wide: Some clonotypes were shared by all four sorted-subset donors, while others were not shared. The non-shared ones had lower generation probabilities than the shared ones.

The source is a man between 18 and 35 years old in good health. The J gene is TRBJ2-7, the V gene TRBV28; D is perhaps TRBD1 (6 bases). The sequencing sample was made of naive CD4+ T cells sorted from blood. Described subset: CD45RA+ positively selected. The CDR3 DNA reads as TGTGCCAGCAGGCCAACAGGGAAAAGCTCCTACGAGCAGTACTTC. It specifies CASRPTGKSSYEQYF.